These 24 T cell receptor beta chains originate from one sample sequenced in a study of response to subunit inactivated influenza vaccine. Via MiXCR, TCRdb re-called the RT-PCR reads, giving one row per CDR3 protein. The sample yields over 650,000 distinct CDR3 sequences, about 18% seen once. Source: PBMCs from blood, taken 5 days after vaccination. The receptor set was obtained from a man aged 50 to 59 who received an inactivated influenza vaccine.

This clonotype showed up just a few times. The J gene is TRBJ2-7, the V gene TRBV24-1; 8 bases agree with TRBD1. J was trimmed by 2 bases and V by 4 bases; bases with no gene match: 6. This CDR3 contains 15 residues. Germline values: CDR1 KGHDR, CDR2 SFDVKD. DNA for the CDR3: TGTGCCACCAGTGAAGGGACAGGCGGCGCCTACGAGCAGTACTTC. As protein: CATSEGTGGAYEQYF.

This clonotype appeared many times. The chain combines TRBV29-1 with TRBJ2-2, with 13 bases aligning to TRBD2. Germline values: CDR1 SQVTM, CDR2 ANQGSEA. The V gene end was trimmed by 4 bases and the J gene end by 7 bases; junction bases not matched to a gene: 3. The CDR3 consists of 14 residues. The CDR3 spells CSVGRTSGGGELFF. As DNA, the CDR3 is TGCAGCGTTGGCAGGACTAGCGGGGGCGGGGAGCTGTTTTTT.

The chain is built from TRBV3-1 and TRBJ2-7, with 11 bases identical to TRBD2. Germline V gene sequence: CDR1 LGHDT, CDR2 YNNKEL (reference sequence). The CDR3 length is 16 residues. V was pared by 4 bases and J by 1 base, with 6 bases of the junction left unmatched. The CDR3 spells CASSRGLAVASYEQYF. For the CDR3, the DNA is TGTGCCAGCAGCCGGGGACTAGCGGTGGCATCCTACGAGCAGTACTTC.

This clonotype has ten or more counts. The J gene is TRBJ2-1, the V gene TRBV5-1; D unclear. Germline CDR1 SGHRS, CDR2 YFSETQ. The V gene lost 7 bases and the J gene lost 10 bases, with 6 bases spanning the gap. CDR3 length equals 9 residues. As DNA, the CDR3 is TGCGCCAGCCTGAGGGAGCAGTTCTTC. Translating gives CASLREQFF. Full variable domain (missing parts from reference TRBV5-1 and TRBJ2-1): KAGVTQTPRYLIKTRGQQVTLSCSPISGHRSVSWYQQTPGQGLQFLFEYFSETQRNKGNFPGRFSGRQFSNSRSEMNVSTLELGDSALYLCASLREQFFGPGTRLTVL.

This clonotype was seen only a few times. For the CDR3, the DNA is TGTGCCAGCAGTGCCGGGACTGAACACTACAATGAGCAGTTCTTC. Its translation is CASSAGTEHYNEQFF. The genes are TRBV6-1 and TRBJ2-1; TRBD2 might be the D (6 bases). The germline V gene has CDR1 MNHNS and CDR2 SASEGT. The CDR3 has 15 residues. The V and J ends lost 4 bases and 3 bases respectively, with 13 bases between them.

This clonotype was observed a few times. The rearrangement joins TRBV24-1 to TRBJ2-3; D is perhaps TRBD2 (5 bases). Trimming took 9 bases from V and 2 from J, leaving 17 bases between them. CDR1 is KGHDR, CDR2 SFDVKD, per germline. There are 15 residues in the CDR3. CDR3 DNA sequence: TGTGCCACCTCAGAACAGCGAGGGCACACAGATACGCAGTATTTT. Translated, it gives CATSEQRGHTDTQYF.

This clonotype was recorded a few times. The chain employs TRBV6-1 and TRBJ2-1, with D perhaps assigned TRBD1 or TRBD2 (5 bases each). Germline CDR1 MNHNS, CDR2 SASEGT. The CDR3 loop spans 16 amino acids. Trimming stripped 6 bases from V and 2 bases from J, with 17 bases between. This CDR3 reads CASRERDASPYNEQFF. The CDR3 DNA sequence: TGTGCCAGCAGAGAAAGGGACGCCTCACCCTACAATGAGCAGTTCTTC.

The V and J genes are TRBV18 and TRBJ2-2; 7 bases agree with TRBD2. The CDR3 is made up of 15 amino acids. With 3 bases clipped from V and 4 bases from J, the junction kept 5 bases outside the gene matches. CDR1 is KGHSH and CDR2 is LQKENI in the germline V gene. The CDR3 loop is CASSPVAGVTGELFF. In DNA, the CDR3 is TGTGCCAGCTCACCTGTGGCGGGAGTCACCGGGGAGCTGTTTTTT. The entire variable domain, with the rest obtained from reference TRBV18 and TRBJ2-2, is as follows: NAGVMQNPRHLVRRRGQEARLRCSPMKGHSHVYWYRQLPEEGLKFMVYLQKENIIDESGMPKERFSAEFPKEGPSILRIQQVVRGDSAAYFCASSPVAGVTGELFFGEGSRLTVL.

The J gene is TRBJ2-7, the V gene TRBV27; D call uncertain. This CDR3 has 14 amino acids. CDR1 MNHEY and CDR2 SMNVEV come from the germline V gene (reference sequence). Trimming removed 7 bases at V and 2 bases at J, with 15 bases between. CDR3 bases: TGTGCCAGCATCCCGGGCAGGCCAGCCTACGAGCAGTACTTC. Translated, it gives CASIPGRPAYEQYF.

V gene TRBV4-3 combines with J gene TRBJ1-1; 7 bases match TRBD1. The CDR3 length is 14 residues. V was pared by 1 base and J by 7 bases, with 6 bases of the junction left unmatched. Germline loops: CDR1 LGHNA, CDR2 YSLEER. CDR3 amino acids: CASSQVDRVGEAFF. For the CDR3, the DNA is TGCGCCAGCAGCCAAGTCGACAGGGTAGGTGAAGCTTTCTTT.

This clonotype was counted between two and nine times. DNA of the CDR3: TGCAGTGCGCCGGCCTATGGCTACACCTTC. It codes for CSAPAYGYTF. V and J are TRBV20-1 and TRBJ1-2; D is unresolved. V lost 6 bases and J lost 4, with 6 bases in between. CDR3 length: 10 amino acids. Germline CDR1 reads DFQATT; CDR2 reads SNEGSKA (reference sequence).

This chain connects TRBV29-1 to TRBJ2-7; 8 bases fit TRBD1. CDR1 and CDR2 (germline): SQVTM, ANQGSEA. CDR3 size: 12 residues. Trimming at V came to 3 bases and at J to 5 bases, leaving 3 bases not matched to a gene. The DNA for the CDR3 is TGCAGCGTTGACGGACAGGGCGACGAGCAGTACTTC. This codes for CSVDGQGDEQYF.

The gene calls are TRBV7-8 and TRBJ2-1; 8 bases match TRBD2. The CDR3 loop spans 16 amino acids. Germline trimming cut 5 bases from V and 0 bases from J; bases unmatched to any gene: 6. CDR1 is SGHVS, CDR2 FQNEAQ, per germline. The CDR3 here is CASSKKRESSYNEQFF. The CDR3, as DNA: TGTGCCAGCAGCAAAAAGCGGGAGAGCTCCTACAATGAGCAGTTCTTC.

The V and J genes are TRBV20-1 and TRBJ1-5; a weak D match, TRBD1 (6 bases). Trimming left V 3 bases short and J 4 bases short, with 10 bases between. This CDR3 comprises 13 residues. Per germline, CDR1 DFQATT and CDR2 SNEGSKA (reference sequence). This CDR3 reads CSASFRGNQPQHF. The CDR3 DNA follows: TGCAGTGCTAGTTTCAGGGGAAATCAGCCCCAGCATTTT.

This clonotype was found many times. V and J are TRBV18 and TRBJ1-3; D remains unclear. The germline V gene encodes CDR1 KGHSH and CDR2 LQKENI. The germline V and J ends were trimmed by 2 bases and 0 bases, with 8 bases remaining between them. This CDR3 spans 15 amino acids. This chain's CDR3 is CASSPSSSSGNTIYF. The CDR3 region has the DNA TGTGCCAGCTCACCATCCTCATCCTCTGGAAACACCATATATTTT.

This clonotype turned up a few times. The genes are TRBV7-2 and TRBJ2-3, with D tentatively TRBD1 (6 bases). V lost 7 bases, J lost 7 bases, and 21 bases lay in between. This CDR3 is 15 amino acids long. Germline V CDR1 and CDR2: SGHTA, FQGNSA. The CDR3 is CASTVGRARGNTQYF. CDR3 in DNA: TGTGCCAGCACCGTCGGTCGGGCTAGGGGGAATACGCAGTATTTT.

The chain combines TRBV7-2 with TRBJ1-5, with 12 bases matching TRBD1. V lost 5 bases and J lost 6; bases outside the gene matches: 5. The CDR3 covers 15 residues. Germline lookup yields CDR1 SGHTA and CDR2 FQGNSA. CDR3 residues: CASSTGQGASQPQHF. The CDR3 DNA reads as TGTGCCAGCAGCACGGGACAGGGGGCGAGTCAGCCCCAGCATTTT.

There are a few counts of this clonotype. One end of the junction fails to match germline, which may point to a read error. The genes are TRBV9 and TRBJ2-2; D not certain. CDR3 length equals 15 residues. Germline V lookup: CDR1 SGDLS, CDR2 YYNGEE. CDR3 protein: CASSVGSANTVELFF. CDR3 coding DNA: TGTGCCAGCAGCGTAGGGAGTGCGAACACCGTGGAGCTGTTTTTT.

The CDR3 region is CASSWTTGLEQYF. The CDR3 nucleotides are TGCGCCAGCAGCTGGACTACAGGGCTCGAGCAGTACTTC. This chain links TRBV5-1 with TRBJ2-7; D is perhaps TRBD1 or TRBD2 (6 bases each). The V end lost 3 bases, the J end lost 6 bases, and 13 bases lay between the germline ends. This CDR3 spans 13 amino acids. Germline-derived CDR1 and CDR2 are SGHRS and YFSETQ.

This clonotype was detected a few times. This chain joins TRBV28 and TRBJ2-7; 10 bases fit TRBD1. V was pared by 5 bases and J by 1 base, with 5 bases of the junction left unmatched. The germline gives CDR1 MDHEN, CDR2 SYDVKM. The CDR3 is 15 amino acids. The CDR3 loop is CASSKGTGASYEQYF. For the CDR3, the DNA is TGTGCCAGCAGTAAGGGGACAGGGGCGTCCTACGAGCAGTACTTC.

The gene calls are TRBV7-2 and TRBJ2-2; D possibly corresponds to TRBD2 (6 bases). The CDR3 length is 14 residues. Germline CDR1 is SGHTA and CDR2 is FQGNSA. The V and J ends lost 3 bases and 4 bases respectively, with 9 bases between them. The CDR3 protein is CASSFSGLTGELFF. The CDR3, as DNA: TGTGCCAGCAGCTTCTCGGGACTCACCGGGGAGCTGTTTTTT.

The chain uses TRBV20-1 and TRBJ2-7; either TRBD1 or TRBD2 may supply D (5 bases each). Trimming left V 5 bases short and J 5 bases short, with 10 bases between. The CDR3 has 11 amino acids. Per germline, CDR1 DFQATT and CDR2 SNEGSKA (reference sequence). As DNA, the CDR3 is TGCAGTGCTCCCCGGGGCAACGAGCAGTACTTC. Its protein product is CSAPRGNEQYF.

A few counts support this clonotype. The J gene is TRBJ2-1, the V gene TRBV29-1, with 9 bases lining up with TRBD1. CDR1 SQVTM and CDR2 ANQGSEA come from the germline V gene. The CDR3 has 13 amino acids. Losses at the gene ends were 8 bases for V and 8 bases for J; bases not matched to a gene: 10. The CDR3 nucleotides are TGCAGCTTTAGACAGGGGGTTTACGATGAGCAGTTCTTC. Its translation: CSFRQGVYDEQFF.

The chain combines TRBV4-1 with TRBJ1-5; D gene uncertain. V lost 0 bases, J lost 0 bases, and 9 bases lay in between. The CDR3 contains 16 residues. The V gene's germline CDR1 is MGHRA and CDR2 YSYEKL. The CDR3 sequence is CASSQDHSYSNQPQHF. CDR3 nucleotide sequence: TGCGCCAGCAGCCAAGATCACAGCTATAGCAATCAGCCCCAGCATTTT.